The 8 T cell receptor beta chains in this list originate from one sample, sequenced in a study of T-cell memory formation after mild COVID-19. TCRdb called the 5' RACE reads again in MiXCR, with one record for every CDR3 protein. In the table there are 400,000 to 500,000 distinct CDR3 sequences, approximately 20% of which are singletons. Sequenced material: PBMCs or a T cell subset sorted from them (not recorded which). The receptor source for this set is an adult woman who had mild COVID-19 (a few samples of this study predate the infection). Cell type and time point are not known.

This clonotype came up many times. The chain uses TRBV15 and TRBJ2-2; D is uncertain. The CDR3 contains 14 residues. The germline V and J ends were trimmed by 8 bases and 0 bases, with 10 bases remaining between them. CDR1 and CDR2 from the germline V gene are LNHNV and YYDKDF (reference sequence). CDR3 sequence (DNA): TGTGCCACCTCGGCCGGACCGAACACCGGGGAGCTGTTTTTT. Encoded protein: CATSAGPNTGELFF.

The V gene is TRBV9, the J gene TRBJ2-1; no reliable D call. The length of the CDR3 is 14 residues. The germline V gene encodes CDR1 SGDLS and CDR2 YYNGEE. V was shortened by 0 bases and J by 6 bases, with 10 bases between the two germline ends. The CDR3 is CASSVGSVPNEQFF. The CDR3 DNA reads TGTGCCAGCAGCGTAGGCAGCGTCCCCAATGAGCAGTTCTTC.

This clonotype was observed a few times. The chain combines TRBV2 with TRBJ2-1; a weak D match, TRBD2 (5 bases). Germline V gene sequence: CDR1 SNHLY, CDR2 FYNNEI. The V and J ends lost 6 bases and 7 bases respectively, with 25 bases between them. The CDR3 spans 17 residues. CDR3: CASRPTIGRGYDNEQFF. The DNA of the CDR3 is TGTGCCAGCAGACCTACCATTGGGCGAGGGTACGATAATGAGCAGTTCTTC.

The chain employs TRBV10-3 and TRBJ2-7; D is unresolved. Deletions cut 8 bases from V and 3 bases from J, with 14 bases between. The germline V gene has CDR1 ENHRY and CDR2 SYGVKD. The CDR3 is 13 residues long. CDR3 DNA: TGTGCCATCGGACCTCAGGAGAGCTACGAGCAGTACTTC. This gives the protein CAIGPQESYEQYF.

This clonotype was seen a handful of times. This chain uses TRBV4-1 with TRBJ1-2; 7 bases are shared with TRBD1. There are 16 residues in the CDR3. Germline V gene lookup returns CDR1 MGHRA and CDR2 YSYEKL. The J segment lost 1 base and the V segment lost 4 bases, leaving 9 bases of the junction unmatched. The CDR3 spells CASSRFGQAFNYGYTF. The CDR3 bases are TGCGCCAGCAGCCGATTTGGACAGGCGTTTAACTATGGCTACACCTTC.

CDR3: CASSQVVGQGSKIYEQYF. In nucleotides, the CDR3 is TGTGCCAGCAGCCAAGTTGTAGGACAGGGTTCCAAAATCTACGAGCAGTACTTC. The chain is built from TRBV4-2 and TRBJ2-7; 8 nucleotides match TRBD1. The CDR3 contains 18 residues. Losses at the gene ends were 1 base for V and 3 bases for J; bases not matched to a gene: 14. Germline CDR1 reads LGHNA; CDR2 reads YNFKEQ.

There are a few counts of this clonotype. The chain's CDR3 is CSARGGLLKDNEQFF. The CDR3, as DNA: TGCAGTGCAAGGGGTGGACTACTAAAGGACAATGAGCAGTTCTTC. The rearrangement joins TRBV20-1 to TRBJ2-1, with D perhaps TRBD2 (6 bases). The CDR3 spans 15 residues. Trimming took off 6 bases at V and 5 bases at J, with 20 bases between the two ends. CDR1 and CDR2 (germline): DFQATT, SNEGSKA (reference sequence).

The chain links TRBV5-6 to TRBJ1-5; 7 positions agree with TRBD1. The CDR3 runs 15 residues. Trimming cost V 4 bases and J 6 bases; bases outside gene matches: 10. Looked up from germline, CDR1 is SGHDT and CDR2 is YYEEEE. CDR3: CASSERNRGGQPQHF. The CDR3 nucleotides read TGTGCCAGCAGCGAACGGAACAGGGGAGGTCAGCCCCAGCATTTT.